The entry below gives a single TCR beta chain sequence along with its context. Trimming shortened V by 4 bases and J by 4 bases, and 14 bases separated the two germline ends. This CDR3 is built from 14 residues. Germline V gene sequence: CDR1 SGHRS, CDR2 YFSETQ. Authors' data handling: Using reference gene primer amplification, nucleated cell counts were estimated. Clones were read by immunoSEQ multiplex PCR, and TCRdb kept only the in-frame ones, dropping some. V and J calls and clone size are copied from that table; D and trimming were computed from the DNA. The sample lists roughly 410,000 clones; more than 70% were seen once. The data were taken from a study of blood T cell repertoires in COVID-19. For the study at large: PBMCs, B-cell-depleted T cells, or T cells provided the cDNA or gDNA that made up the material.

Enrolment of Seattle patients took place during active infection, and they were followed longitudinally. The chain links TRBV5-1 to TRBJ1-1; D remains ambiguous. This TCR derives from a woman in her sixties or seventies with COVID-19, enrolled during active disease. The specimen was peripheral blood. CDR3 nucleotide sequence: TGCGCCAGCAGCACCAAACCCCCAGTCACTGAAGCTTTCTTT. It specifies CASSTKPPVTEAFF.